This TCR beta chain was sequenced for a study of blood T cell repertoires in COVID-19. Study information: Samples of COVID-19 (acute and convalescent) were obtained from the United States, Italy and Spain. From T cells, B-cell-depleted T cells, or PBMCs came the material, which was cDNA or gDNA.

This clone was seen only a few times. In the original workflow: Amplification with reference gene primers provided the estimates of nucleated cell counts. TCRdb's copy holds only in-frame clones and misses some; the assay was immunoSEQ multiplex PCR. Clone size and V and J calls were adopted from that table, with D and trimming inferred from the DNA. The table shows some 360,000 clones, with roughly nine tenths occurring only once. While infection was still active, Seattle patients were enrolled and then followed longitudinally. V was clipped by 2 bases and J by 8 bases, with 13 bases between them. The CDR3 has 14 residues. The germline CDR1 and CDR2 sequences are MNHEY and SVGAGI.

This sequence was found in a woman aged 60-75 years with COVID-19, enrolled during active disease. This sequence joins TRBV6-5 and TRBJ2-1, with D tentatively TRBD1 (5 bases). Material: peripheral blood. In nucleotides, the CDR3 is TGTGCCAGCAGTTACAGGGGTCCCGGCTATGAGCAGTTCTTC. Protein sequence: CASSYRGPGYEQFF.